The T cell receptor (beta chain) under discussion was sequenced for a study of cytomegalovirus exposure and HLA in healthy donors. For the study at large: Earlier sequencing of about 179 million T cells yielded around 100 million unique TCR beta sequences.

Both 60 Vbeta primers and 13 Jbeta primers went into the PCR. The table came from immunoSEQ multiplex PCR; TCRdb's copy has only in-frame clones and leaves some out. The data hold 160,000 or so clones, with almost 80% observed a single time. Study-level points and caveats: Presence/absence analyses supposed approximately even sequencing depth among donors. A link between a missense DCLRE1C variant and TCR beta V- and J-gene trimming emerged from a later analysis.

This clone has only a few counts. Its antigen is undetermined. J lost 2 bases, V lost 5 bases, and 4 bases had no gene match. Germline V gives CDR1 SGHNT, CDR2 YENEEA. The CDR3 totals 15 residues. Sequenced input: PBMCs. The receptor was isolated from a man in his forties in good health and CMV-seropositive. This chain uses TRBV11-3 with TRBJ1-3, with 9 bases lining up with TRBD1. This CDR3 is CASSVDRGAGNTIYF. The DNA for the CDR3 is TGTGCCAGCAGCGTGGACAGGGGAGCTGGAAACACCATATATTTT. Full variable domain (rest looked up from reference TRBV11-3 and TRBJ1-3): EAGVVQSPRYKIIEKKQPVAFWCNPISGHNTLYWYLQNLGQGPELLIRYENEEAVDDSQLPKDRFSAERLKGVDSTLKIQPAELGDSAVYLCASSVDRGAGNTIYFGEGSWLTVV.